The 18 T cell receptor beta chains given below trace back to one sample, sequenced in a study of shared clonotypes between healthy human individuals (dated by TCRdb to 2020 to 2021). Preparation of the library involved the immunoSEQ multiplex PCR assay. TCRdb limited this immuneACCESS table to in-frame rearrangements with V and J called. A share of clones is missing; checked studies link under half to unresolved V genes, and the rest is unexplained. This sample comprises 2 million to 2.5 million clones, about nine tenths of them detected only once. The ten largest clones represent roughly 0.34% of the sample. Sample: naive CD4+ T cells from PBMCs. The sample's cell subset or site, from its label and the paper: CD45RA+ positively selected. These receptors were collected from a man younger than 35 in good health. Some clones in this sample may be carry-over from other donors' samples.

V is TRBV18 and J is TRBJ2-2, with D hard to call. V lost 5 bases, J lost 1 base, and 8 bases lay in between. There are 14 residues in the CDR3. The germline V gene encodes CDR1 KGHSH and CDR2 LQKENI. CDR3 amino acids: CASSYGRNTGELFF. CDR3 in DNA: TGTGCCAGCTCATACGGACGGAACACCGGGGAGCTGTTTTTT. Full variable domain (outside the CDR3, taken from reference TRBV18 and TRBJ2-2): NAGVMQNPRHLVRRRGQEARLRCSPMKGHSHVYWYRQLPEEGLKFMVYLQKENIIDESGMPKERFSAEFPKEGPSILRIQQVVRGDSAAYFCASSYGRNTGELFFGEGSRLTVL.

The rearrangement joins TRBV28 to TRBJ2-3; 8 positions agree with TRBD2. Germline CDR1 MDHEN, CDR2 SYDVKM. V was clipped by 4 bases and J by 3 bases; unmatched bases: 3. This CDR3 comprises 14 residues. This CDR3 reads CASSSSGSTDTQYF. CDR3 DNA: TGTGCCAGCAGTTCAAGCGGGAGTACAGATACGCAGTATTTT.

About this clone: The same CDR3 arises from other DNA sequences in this sample as well. The chain joins TRBV5-1 to TRBJ1-1; no clear D. Between the trimmed V and J ends, which lost 3 bases and 0 bases, there was a span of 6 bases. CDR1 and CDR2 from the germline V gene are SGHRS and YFSETQ. The CDR3 is 13 amino acids. This chain's CDR3 is CASSSDMNTEAFF. CDR3 DNA: TGCGCCAGCAGCTCCGACATGAACACTGAAGCTTTCTTT. Full variable domain (outside the CDR3, taken from reference TRBV5-1 and TRBJ1-1): KAGVTQTPRYLIKTRGQQVTLSCSPISGHRSVSWYQQTPGQGLQFLFEYFSETQRNKGNFPGRFSGRQFSNSRSEMNVSTLELGDSALYLCASSSDMNTEAFFGQGTRLTVV.

About this clone: Other DNA sequences of this sample code for an identical CDR3. V and J are TRBV4-2 and TRBJ2-1; 12 bases align to TRBD2. Germline V gene lookup returns CDR1 LGHNA and CDR2 YNFKEQ. The trim removed 1 base at V and 4 bases at J, leaving 2 bases unmatched. The CDR3 spans 16 residues. The CDR3 nucleotides are TGTGCCAGCAGCCAAGCCGGGACTAGCGGGTACAATGAGCAGTTCTTC. Translated, it gives CASSQAGTSGYNEQFF.

The rearrangement links TRBV27 to TRBJ1-2; 8 bases match TRBD1. The CDR3 sequence is 17 residues long. Germline loops: CDR1 MNHEY, CDR2 SMNVEV (reference sequence). J lost 2 bases, V lost 5 bases, and 13 bases had no gene match. CDR3 sequence: CASSPGQGLPPNYGYTF. The CDR3 coding sequence is TGTGCCAGCAGTCCAGGACAGGGACTCCCTCCGAACTATGGCTACACCTTC.

Only a few counts were recorded for this clone. This sequence joins TRBV10-3 and TRBJ1-5; maybe TRBD1 (5 bases). Trimming shortened V by 11 bases and J by 3 bases, and 11 bases separated the two germline ends. Germline lookup yields CDR1 ENHRY and CDR2 SYGVKD. The CDR3 has 12 amino acids. DNA for the CDR3: TGTGCCGTCGGGGGTTCCAATCAGCCCCAGCATTTT. The encoded protein is CAVGGSNQPQHF.

This chain joins TRBV28 and TRBJ2-2; D is ambiguous. This CDR3 comprises 12 residues. Between the trimmed V and J ends, which lost 7 bases and 5 bases, there was a span of 8 bases. Germline V gene data show CDR1 as MDHEN and CDR2 as SYDVKM. The CDR3: CASKTATGELFF. In DNA form, the CDR3 reads TGTGCCAGCAAAACAGCAACCGGGGAGCTGTTTTTT.

The chain recombines TRBV30 with TRBJ1-2; D is possibly TRBD1 (6 bases). The germline gives CDR1 GTSNPN, CDR2 SVGIG (reference sequence). V dropped 4 bases and J dropped 8 bases, with 17 bases sitting between them. The CDR3 is made up of 13 amino acids. CDR3 sequence: CAWISPRGRGYTF. CDR3 sequence (DNA): TGTGCCTGGATCTCCCCCAGGGGTCGGGGCTACACCTTC.

The chain uses TRBV30 and TRBJ1-1; a weak D match, TRBD1 (6 bases). The CDR3 spans 12 residues. Germline lookup yields CDR1 GTSNPN and CDR2 SVGIG (reference sequence). Trimming cost V 1 base and J 11 bases, with 14 bases left between them. The CDR3 sequence is CAWSGTGYKAFF. The CDR3 nucleotides read TGTGCCTGGAGTGGAACAGGGTATAAGGCTTTCTTT.

CDR3 residues: CASSLTSRPYEQYF. For the CDR3, the DNA is TGTGCCAGCAGCTTGACTAGCAGACCTTACGAGCAGTACTTC. This chain links TRBV5-5 with TRBJ2-7; possibly TRBD2 for D (6 bases). The CDR3 consists of 14 residues. CDR1 is SGHKS, CDR2 YYEKEE, per germline (reference sequence). Between the trimmed V and J ends, which lost 1 base and 4 bases, there was a span of 12 bases. Full variable domain (missing parts from reference TRBV5-5 and TRBJ2-7): DAGVTQSPTHLIKTRGQQVTLRCSPISGHKSVSWYQQVLGQGPQFIFQYYEKEERGRGNFPDRFSARQFPNYSSELNVNALLLGDSALYLCASSLTSRPYEQYFGPGTRLTVT.

This chain connects TRBV28 to TRBJ1-2; weak D call: TRBD1 (5 bases). The CDR3 is 15 residues long. Germline V lookup: CDR1 MDHEN, CDR2 SYDVKM. Between the trimmed V and J ends, which lost 8 bases and 4 bases, there was a span of 20 bases. Here the CDR3 DNA reads TGTGCCAGCGTGCGGTCAGCGGTTAGGGGCTATGGCTACACCTTC. It codes for CASVRSAVRGYGYTF.

J is TRBJ2-7 and V is TRBV6-7, with D unclear. TRBV6-7 falls under the ORF class, with uncertain function. Trimming pared 0 bases from V and 0 bases from J, leaving 15 bases between. The CDR3 totals 17 residues. The chain's CDR3 is CASSYSMTAGSSYEQYF. The CDR3 bases are TGTGCCAGCAGTTACTCGATGACGGCCGGTAGCTCCTACGAGCAGTACTTC.

V and J are TRBV4-3 and TRBJ2-1; TRBD2 agrees at 8 bases. Trimming cost V 0 bases and J 10 bases; bases outside gene matches: 8. Germline CDR1 and CDR2: LGHNA and YSLEER. This CDR3 has 15 amino acids. CDR3 bases: TGCGCCAGCAGCCAAGATCATCGGGAGGGTCGAGAGCAGTTCTTC. This translates into CASSQDHREGREQFF.

The rearrangement uses TRBV9 and TRBJ2-5, with 7 positions matching TRBD1. Germline CDR1 SGDLS, CDR2 YYNGEE. This CDR3 region has 15 residues. Trimming removed 6 bases from V and 5 bases from J; junction bases left unmatched: 13. The chain's CDR3 is CASNPQGTTVETQYF. The CDR3 DNA follows: TGTGCCAGCAACCCACAGGGGACCACGGTGGAGACCCAGTACTTC.

The gene calls are TRBV6-5 and TRBJ1-4, with D perhaps TRBD1 (5 bases). This CDR3 has 14 amino acids. V lost 6 bases to trimming and J lost 8 bases, with 16 bases between them. Germline V gene lookup returns CDR1 MNHEY and CDR2 SVGAGI. The CDR3 DNA reads as TGTGCCAGCAGGGGCGGGGGGAGGAGAGAAAAACTGTTTTTT. Encoded protein: CASRGGGRREKLFF.

The rearrangement uses TRBV5-1 and TRBJ2-5; D remains ambiguous. V was shortened by 3 bases and J by 4 bases, with 13 bases between the two germline ends. This CDR3 region has 14 residues. Germline lookup yields CDR1 SGHRS and CDR2 YFSETQ. The CDR3 is CASSSHPPVETQYF. Written as DNA, the CDR3 is TGCGCCAGCAGCTCACACCCACCGGTAGAGACCCAGTACTTC.

The gene calls are TRBV9 and TRBJ2-3; 9 bases map to TRBD1. Germline values: CDR1 SGDLS, CDR2 YYNGEE. Losses at the gene ends were 0 bases for V and 2 bases for J; bases not matched to a gene: 10. The CDR3 is 18 residues long. CDR3 sequence: CASSVGTGENRITDTQYF. The CDR3 nucleotides are TGTGCCAGCAGCGTAGGGACAGGGGAAAACAGGATCACAGATACGCAGTATTTT.

This clone was observed a single time. The chain carries TRBV9 and TRBJ1-2; tentatively, D is TRBD1 (6 bases). CDR1 is SGDLS and CDR2 is YYNGEE in the germline V gene. V shed 0 bases and J shed 4 bases, with 7 bases lying between them. The CDR3 totals 13 residues. CDR3 sequence reads: CASSVGGPYGYTF. In nucleotides, the CDR3 is TGTGCCAGCAGCGTAGGGGGGCCCTATGGCTACACCTTC. Combining the CDR3 with reference TRBV9 and TRBJ1-2 gives the whole variable domain DSGVTQTPKHLITATGQRVTLRCSPRSGDLSVYWYQQSLDQGLQFLIQYYNGEERAKGNILERFSAQQFPDLHSELNLSSLELGDSALYFCASSVGGPYGYTFGSGTRLTVV.